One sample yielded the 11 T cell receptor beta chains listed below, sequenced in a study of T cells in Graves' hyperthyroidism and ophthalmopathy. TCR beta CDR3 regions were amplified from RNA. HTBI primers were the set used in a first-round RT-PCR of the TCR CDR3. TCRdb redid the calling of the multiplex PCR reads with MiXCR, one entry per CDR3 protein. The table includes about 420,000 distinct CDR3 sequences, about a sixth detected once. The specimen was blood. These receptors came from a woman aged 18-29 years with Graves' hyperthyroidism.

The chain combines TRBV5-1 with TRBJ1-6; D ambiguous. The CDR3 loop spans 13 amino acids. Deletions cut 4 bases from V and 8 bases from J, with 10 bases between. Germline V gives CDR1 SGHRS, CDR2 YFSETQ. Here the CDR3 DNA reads TGCGCCAGCAGCCCCTGGGCCGATTCACCCCTCCACTTT. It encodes CASSPWADSPLHF. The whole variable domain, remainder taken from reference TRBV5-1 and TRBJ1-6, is KAGVTQTPRYLIKTRGQQVTLSCSPISGHRSVSWYQQTPGQGLQFLFEYFSETQRNKGNFPGRFSGRQFSNSRSEMNVSTLELGDSALYLCASSPWADSPLHFGNGTRLTVT.

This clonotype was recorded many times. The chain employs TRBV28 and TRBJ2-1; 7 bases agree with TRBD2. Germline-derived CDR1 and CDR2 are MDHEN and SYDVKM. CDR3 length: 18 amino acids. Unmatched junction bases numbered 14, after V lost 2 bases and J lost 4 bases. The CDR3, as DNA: TGTGCCAGCAGTTTACCCCCCCTCCGCGGGAGAGATTACAATGAGCAGTTCTTC. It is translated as CASSLPPLRGRDYNEQFF.

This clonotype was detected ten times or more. CDR3 bases: TGTGCCAGCAGCTTATATGGGGTGGTGAACACTGAAGCTTTCTTT. Encoded protein: CASSLYGVVNTEAFF. This chain uses TRBV7-2 with TRBJ1-1; D uncertain. Trimming pared 2 bases from V and 0 bases from J, leaving 10 bases between. The CDR3 length is 15 residues. Germline-derived CDR1 and CDR2 are SGHTA and FQGNSA. Full variable domain (outside the CDR3, taken from reference TRBV7-2 and TRBJ1-1): GAGVSQSPSNKVTEKGKDVELRCDPISGHTALYWYRQSLGQGLEFLIYFQGNSAPDKSGLPSDRFSAERTGGSVSTLTIQRTQQEDSAVYLCASSLYGVVNTEAFFGQGTRLTVV.

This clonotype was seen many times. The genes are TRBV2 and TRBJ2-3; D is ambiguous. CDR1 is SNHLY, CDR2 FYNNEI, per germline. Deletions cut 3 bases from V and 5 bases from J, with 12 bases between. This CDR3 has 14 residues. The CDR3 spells CASSDGAGLDTQYF. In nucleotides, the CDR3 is TGTGCCAGCAGTGACGGCGCCGGGTTAGATACGCAGTATTTT.

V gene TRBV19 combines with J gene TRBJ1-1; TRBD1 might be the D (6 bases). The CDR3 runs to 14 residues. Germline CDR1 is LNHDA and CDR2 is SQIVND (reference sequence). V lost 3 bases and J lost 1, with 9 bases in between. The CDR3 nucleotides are TGTGCCAGTAGTATTACAGGGTCGAACACTGAAGCTTTCTTT. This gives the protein CASSITGSNTEAFF.

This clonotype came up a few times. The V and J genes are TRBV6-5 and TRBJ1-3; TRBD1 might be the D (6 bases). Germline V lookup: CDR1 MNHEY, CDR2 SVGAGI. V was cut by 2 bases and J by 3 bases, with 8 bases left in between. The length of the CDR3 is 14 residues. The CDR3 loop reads CASSYAGVGNTIYF. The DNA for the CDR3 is TGTGCCAGCAGTTACGCAGGGGTTGGAAACACCATATATTTT.

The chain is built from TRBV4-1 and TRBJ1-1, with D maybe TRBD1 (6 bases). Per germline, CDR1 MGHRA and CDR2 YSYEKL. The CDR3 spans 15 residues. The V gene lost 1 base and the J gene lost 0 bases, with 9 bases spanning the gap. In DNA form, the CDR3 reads TGCGCCAGCAGCCAAGTGACAGGTATGAACACTGAAGCTTTCTTT. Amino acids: CASSQVTGMNTEAFF.

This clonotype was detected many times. CDR3 loop: CASRGKGGYGYTF. The CDR3 nucleotides read TGTGCCAGCAGGGGCAAGGGGGGGTATGGCTACACCTTC. V gene TRBV6-1 combines with J gene TRBJ1-2, with D perhaps matching TRBD1 (6 bases). CDR1 and CDR2 (germline): MNHNS, SASEGT. V dropped 6 bases and J dropped 5 bases, with 13 bases sitting between them. CDR3 length: 13 residues.

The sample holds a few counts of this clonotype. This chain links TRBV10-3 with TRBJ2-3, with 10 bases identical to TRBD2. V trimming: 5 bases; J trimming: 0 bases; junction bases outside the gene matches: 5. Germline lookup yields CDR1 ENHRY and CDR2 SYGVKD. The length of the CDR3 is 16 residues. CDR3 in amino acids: CAISSSGGASTDTQYF. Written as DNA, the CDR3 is TGTGCCATCAGTAGCAGCGGGGGGGCCAGCACAGATACGCAGTATTTT.

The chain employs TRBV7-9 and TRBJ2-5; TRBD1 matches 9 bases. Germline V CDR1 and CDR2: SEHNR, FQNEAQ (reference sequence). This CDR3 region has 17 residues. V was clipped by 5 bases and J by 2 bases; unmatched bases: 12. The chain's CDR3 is CASSLPRGGQGQETQYF. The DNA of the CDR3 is TGTGCCAGCAGCCTTCCTCGAGGGGGACAGGGTCAAGAGACCCAGTACTTC.

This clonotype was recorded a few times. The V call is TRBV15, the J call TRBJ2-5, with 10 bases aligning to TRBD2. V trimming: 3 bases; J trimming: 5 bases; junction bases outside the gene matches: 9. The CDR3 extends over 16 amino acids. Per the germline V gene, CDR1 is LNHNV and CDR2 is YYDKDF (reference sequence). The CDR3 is CATSSRTSGRGETQYF. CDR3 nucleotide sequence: TGTGCCACCAGCAGCCGGACTAGCGGTAGGGGGGAGACCCAGTACTTC.